This section outlines one T cell receptor beta chain sequence together with its context. Trimming left V 0 bases short and J 10 bases short, with 13 bases between. Germline V gene data show CDR1 as SGHRS and CDR2 as YFSETQ. CDR3 length: 13 amino acids. TCRdb keeps only in-frame clones here, not all; method: immunoSEQ multiplex PCR. The sample has roughly 38,000 clones, roughly nine tenths seen once. The sample is drawn from a study of OX40 agonist ivuxolimab in advanced cancers. The sequencing used CD4+ or CD8+ T cells sorted from blood, collected in a trial of the OX40 agonist ivuxolimab. The TCR sequence derives from an adult with an advanced solid tumor such as melanoma, head and neck, liver or kidney cancer. The rearrangement joins TRBV5-1 to TRBJ1-1; D remains ambiguous. CDR3 protein: CASSLGDGLGAFF. CDR3 DNA: TGCGCCAGCAGCTTGGGGGATGGTCTAGGAGCTTTCTTT.